This T cell receptor beta chain emerged from a study of T cells after yellow fever vaccination. Study conclusions and caveats: Some clonotypes were seen in both the CD4 and the CD8 compartments. These made up a small share and likely arose from convergent recombination. Bulk-population clonotypes that are abundant could appear as contaminants in FACS-sorted repertoires.

CDR3 length: 14 residues. V was trimmed by 4 bases and J by 2 bases, leaving 11 bases between them. CDR1 SGHTA and CDR2 FQGNSA come from the germline V gene. This clonotype was observed a few times. The antigen is not known. Universal primer sites and UMIs were introduced during 5'RACE template-switching synthesis of TCR cDNA. MiXCR, run by TCRdb on the 5' RACE reads, gives a single entry per CDR3 protein. The table lists 250,000 to 350,000 distinct CDR3 sequences, roughly 4.3% of them singletons. The sample here was PBMCs, taken 15 days after the yellow fever booster vaccination. This clonotype was obtained from a man between 18 and 35 years old who received the YFV17D yellow fever vaccine. The chain joins TRBV7-2 to TRBJ2-5, with D tentatively TRBD2 (6 bases). CDR3 residues: CASSSPDYQETQYF. The CDR3 DNA reads as TGTGCCAGCAGCTCGCCGGACTATCAAGAGACCCAGTACTTC.